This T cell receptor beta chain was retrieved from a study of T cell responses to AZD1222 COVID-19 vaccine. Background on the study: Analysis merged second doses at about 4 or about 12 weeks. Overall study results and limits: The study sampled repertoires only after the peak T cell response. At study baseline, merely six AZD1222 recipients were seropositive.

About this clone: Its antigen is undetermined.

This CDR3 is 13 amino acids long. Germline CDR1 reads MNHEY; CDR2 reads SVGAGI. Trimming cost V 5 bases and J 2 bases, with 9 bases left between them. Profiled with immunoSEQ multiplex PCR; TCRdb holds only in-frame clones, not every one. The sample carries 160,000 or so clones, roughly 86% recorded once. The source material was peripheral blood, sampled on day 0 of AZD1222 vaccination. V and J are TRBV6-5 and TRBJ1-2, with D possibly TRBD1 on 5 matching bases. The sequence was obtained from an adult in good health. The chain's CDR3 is CASSIRENYGYTF. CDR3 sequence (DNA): TGTGCCAGCAGTATCAGGGAAAACTATGGCTACACCTTC.